The clone carrying this TCR beta chain was recorded once. Patients of the Seattle cohort, enrolled during active infection, were followed longitudinally. This record comes from a study of blood T cell repertoires in COVID-19. Overall study context: COVID-19 samples collected from the United States, Italy and Spain covered acute and convalescent phases.

In the original workflow: Amplification from reference gene primers served as the basis for estimated nucleated cell counts. Using immunoSEQ multiplex PCR, the repertoire was profiled, and TCRdb retains in-frame clones only, with some absent. V, J and clone size were drawn from that table, and D and trimming were deduced from the DNA. The table records about 70,000 clones, roughly 90% of them present only once. The specimen sequenced was peripheral blood. This receptor was obtained from a man aged 50 to 59 with COVID-19, enrolled during active disease.

CDR3 sequence: CASSSTGGHTGELFF. The CDR3 coding sequence is TGCGCCAGCAGCTCAACAGGGGGCCACACCGGGGAGCTGTTTTTT. The rearrangement uses TRBV5-1 and TRBJ2-2, with 9 nucleotides matching TRBD1. The V gene end was trimmed by 3 bases and the J gene end by 3 bases; junction bases not matched to a gene: 3. Germline assignment: CDR1 SGHRS and CDR2 YFSETQ. CDR3 length: 15 residues.